Listed below are T cell receptor beta chains from one sample, sequenced in a study of human T cells and chemical hapten exposure. Using its own MiXCR run on the RACE reads, TCRdb lists one record per CDR3 protein. In the table there are 42,000 or so distinct CDR3 sequences, under 4.5% of which are singletons. The sample consisted of whole blood, taken in connection with sensitization to the hapten diphenylcyclopropenone (DPC). These receptors all stem from a man over 45 with alopecia areata. Some clones in this sample may be carry-over from other donors' samples. Each CDR3 is given with its conserved first and last residue. Each record gives: J gene, V gene, clone size, CDR3 length, D gene, CDR3 DNA, CDR3 protein. A D gene is named only where the DNA matches it firmly. Clone size appears in some rows only: once, few, many, or a class for an expanded clone.

J gene: TRBJ2-1
V gene: TRBV3-1
clone size: many
CDR3 length: 13
D gene: .
CDR3 DNA: TGTGCCAGCAGCCAAGCGGGGGTACCTAGTCAGTTCTTC
CDR3 protein: CASSQAGVPSQFF

J gene: TRBJ1-1
V gene: TRBV2
clone size: few
CDR3 length: 13
D gene: .
CDR3 DNA: TGTGCCAGCAGTCGGGGGGAGGGGACTGAAGCTTTCTTT
CDR3 protein: CASSRGEGTEAFF

J gene: TRBJ1-2
V gene: TRBV16
clone size: few
CDR3 length: 13
D gene: .
CDR3 DNA: TGTGCCAGCAGCCAATGGGGCGGAGATGGCTACACCTTC
CDR3 protein: CASSQWGGDGYTF

J gene: TRBJ1-4
V gene: TRBV5-1
clone size: many
CDR3 length: 15
D gene: .
CDR3 DNA: TGCGCCAGCAGCTTTGGGACCGGTGGAAACGAAAAACTGTTTTTT
CDR3 protein: CASSFGTGGNEKLFF

J gene: TRBJ2-2
V gene: TRBV28
clone size: many
CDR3 length: 15
D gene: .
CDR3 DNA: TGTGCCAGCAGTTTAACTAGAGCGGACACCGGGGAGCTGTTTTTT
CDR3 protein: CASSLTRADTGELFF

J gene: TRBJ1-5
V gene: TRBV5-1
clone size: many
CDR3 length: 15
D gene: .
CDR3 DNA: TGCGCCAGCAGCTTGGGGGGTGGGGAGTATCAGCCCCAGCATTTT
CDR3 protein: CASSLGGGEYQPQHF

J gene: TRBJ2-7
V gene: TRBV6-1
clone size: few
CDR3 length: 15
D gene: .
CDR3 DNA: TGTGCCAGCAGTGATAGAATCGGGGAACGAATCGAGCAGTACTTC
CDR3 protein: CASSDRIGERIEQYF

J gene: TRBJ2-1
V gene: TRBV5-1
clone size: many
CDR3 length: 16
D gene: .
CDR3 DNA: TGCGCCAGCAGCTTGGAGGCAGTAAGCTCCTACAATGAGCAGTTCTTC
CDR3 protein: CASSLEAVSSYNEQFF

J gene: TRBJ2-1
V gene: TRBV28
clone size: many
CDR3 length: 12
D gene: .
CDR3 DNA: TGTGCCAGCAGTTTGACGGTTAATGAGCAGTTCTTC
CDR3 protein: CASSLTVNEQFF

J gene: TRBJ1-1
V gene: TRBV7-8
clone size: many
CDR3 length: 14
D gene: TRBD1
CDR3 DNA: TGTGCCAGCAGCGTCCGGGACAGGGACACTGAAGCTTTCTTT
CDR3 protein: CASSVRDRDTEAFF

J gene: TRBJ1-1
V gene: TRBV12-3/TRBV12-4
clone size: many
CDR3 length: 14
D gene: .
CDR3 DNA: TGTGCCAGCAGCTCCGCCCCTCGCGAGTGGGAAGCTTTCTTT
CDR3 protein: CASSSAPREWEAFF

J gene: TRBJ2-7
V gene: TRBV10-2
clone size: many
CDR3 length: 13
D gene: .
CDR3 DNA: TGCGCCAGTTCCCCGGGACCGGCCTACGAGCAGTACTTC
CDR3 protein: CASSPGPAYEQYF

J gene: TRBJ2-3
V gene: TRBV5-4
clone size: many
CDR3 length: 15
D gene: .
CDR3 DNA: TGTGCCAGCAGCTTCAGACAGACCAGCACAGATACGCAGTATTTT
CDR3 protein: CASSFRQTSTDTQYF

J gene: TRBJ2-5
V gene: TRBV18
clone size: many
CDR3 length: 13
D gene: .
CDR3 DNA: TGTGCCAGCTCACCCCGGGGCCAAGAGACCCAGTACTTC
CDR3 protein: CASSPRGQETQYF

J gene: TRBJ1-5
V gene: TRBV28
clone size: many
CDR3 length: 12
D gene: .
CDR3 DNA: TGTGCCAGCAGTTTGAAGAATCAGCCCCAGCATTTT
CDR3 protein: CASSLKNQPQHF

J gene: TRBJ1-2
V gene: TRBV18
clone size: many
CDR3 length: 14
D gene: .
CDR3 DNA: TGTGCCAGCTCACCAGGAGGGGGAGGCTATGGCTACACCTTC
CDR3 protein: CASSPGGGGYGYTF

J gene: TRBJ2-2
V gene: TRBV27
clone size: .
CDR3 length: 17
D gene: TRBD2
CDR3 DNA: TGTGCCAGCAGACTAGCGGGAGGGCCCGCGAACACCGGGGAGCTGTTTTTT
CDR3 protein: CASRLAGGPANTGELFF

J gene: TRBJ2-7
V gene: TRBV28
clone size: many
CDR3 length: 15
D gene: .
CDR3 DNA: TGTGCCAGCATCCCAGGGGACACGGAAGCCTACGAGCAGTACTTC
CDR3 protein: CASIPGDTEAYEQYF

J gene: TRBJ2-3
V gene: TRBV23-1
clone size: many
CDR3 length: 13
D gene: TRBD1
CDR3 DNA: TGCGCCACCTGGACAGGGCATCCAGATACGCAGTATTTT
CDR3 protein: CATWTGHPDTQYF

J gene: TRBJ2-3
V gene: TRBV4-2
clone size: many
CDR3 length: 15
D gene: .
CDR3 DNA: TGTGCCAGCAGCCAAGATCCGCCACCCTCGGGGAGTCAGTATTTT
CDR3 protein: CASSQDPPPSGSQYF

J gene: TRBJ2-2
V gene: TRBV10-1
clone size: many
CDR3 length: 13
D gene: .
CDR3 DNA: TGCGCCACCGGAAGGATGGGAAGCGGGGAGCTGTTTTTT
CDR3 protein: CATGRMGSGELFF

J gene: TRBJ2-2
V gene: TRBV6-6
clone size: many
CDR3 length: 15
D gene: .
CDR3 DNA: TGTGCCAGCAGTCTAGGGACGGCGAACACCGGGGAGCTGTTTTTT
CDR3 protein: CASSLGTANTGELFF

J gene: TRBJ2-2
V gene: TRBV20-1
clone size: .
CDR3 length: 15
D gene: .
CDR3 DNA: TGCAGTGCTAAGCCACAGGGATTGGCTACCGGGGAGCTGTTTTTT
CDR3 protein: CSAKPQGLATGELFF

J gene: TRBJ2-7
V gene: TRBV18
clone size: .
CDR3 length: 15
D gene: .
CDR3 DNA: TGTGCCAGCTCACCACAAAGGCAGGGAGTAAACGAGCAGTACTTC
CDR3 protein: CASSPQRQGVNEQYF

J gene: TRBJ2-3
V gene: TRBV20-1
clone size: many
CDR3 length: 17
D gene: .
CDR3 DNA: TGCAGTGCTATAGGGGGGGGGTGGTTGAGAGGCACAGATACGCAGTATTTT
CDR3 protein: CSAIGGGWLRGTDTQYF

J gene: TRBJ1-3
V gene: TRBV6-6
clone size: .
CDR3 length: 18
D gene: .
CDR3 DNA: TGTGCCAGCAGTTACTCCATAAGCGTCCAAGCCTCTGGAAACACCATATATTTT
CDR3 protein: CASSYSISVQASGNTIYF

J gene: TRBJ1-1
V gene: TRBV6-5
clone size: many
CDR3 length: 14
D gene: TRBD1
CDR3 DNA: TGTGCCAGCAGTTACTTGGACAGGGGGGGTGCGGCTTTCTTT
CDR3 protein: CASSYLDRGGAAFF

J gene: TRBJ1-1
V gene: TRBV10-2
clone size: few
CDR3 length: 13
D gene: .
CDR3 DNA: TGCGCCAGCAGTCGGACAACGAACACTGAAGCTTTCTTT
CDR3 protein: CASSRTTNTEAFF

J gene: TRBJ2-2
V gene: TRBV7-9
clone size: many
CDR3 length: 14
D gene: .
CDR3 DNA: TGTGCCAGCAGCTTGGCCAGCCGAGCCGGGGAGCTGTTTTTT
CDR3 protein: CASSLASRAGELFF

J gene: TRBJ1-5
V gene: TRBV7-2
clone size: many
CDR3 length: 13
D gene: .
CDR3 DNA: TGTGCCAGCAGTCCTGACAGTAATCAGCCCCAGCATTTT
CDR3 protein: CASSPDSNQPQHF

J gene: TRBJ1-2
V gene: TRBV29-1
clone size: .
CDR3 length: 12
D gene: TRBD1
CDR3 DNA: TGCAGCGTTGTTGACAGGGTTTTTGGCTACACCTTC
CDR3 protein: CSVVDRVFGYTF

J gene: TRBJ1-6
V gene: TRBV12-3/TRBV12-4
clone size: many
CDR3 length: 13
D gene: .
CDR3 DNA: TGTGCCAGCAGTTCCGACTGGGGTTCACCCCTCCACTTT
CDR3 protein: CASSSDWGSPLHF

J gene: TRBJ2-7
V gene: TRBV20-1
clone size: .
CDR3 length: 13
D gene: .
CDR3 DNA: TGCAGTGCTAGTGGAGGGGGCGGGGACGAGCAGTACTTC
CDR3 protein: CSASGGGGDEQYF

J gene: TRBJ2-3
V gene: TRBV9
clone size: many
CDR3 length: 15
D gene: TRBD2
CDR3 DNA: TGTGCCAGCAGCGTAGGGGGACTAGCAACAGATACGCAGTATTTT
CDR3 protein: CASSVGGLATDTQYF

J gene: TRBJ2-1
V gene: TRBV24-1
clone size: many
CDR3 length: 11
D gene: .
CDR3 DNA: TGTGCCACCAGTGTAGTGTCTGAGCAGTTCTTC
CDR3 protein: CATSVVSEQFF

J gene: TRBJ2-3
V gene: TRBV20-1
clone size: many
CDR3 length: 14
D gene: .
CDR3 DNA: TGCAGTGCCCAAAGACTAGAACCCACAGATACGCAGTATTTT
CDR3 protein: CSAQRLEPTDTQYF

J gene: TRBJ2-1
V gene: TRBV7-7
clone size: many
CDR3 length: 15
D gene: .
CDR3 DNA: TGTGCCAGCAGCCCAGTCATTCAGGGGGGCGATGAGCAGTTCTTC
CDR3 protein: CASSPVIQGGDEQFF

J gene: TRBJ2-7
V gene: TRBV20-1
clone size: many
CDR3 length: 14
D gene: TRBD2
CDR3 DNA: TGCAGTGCTAGAGATCTGACTAGCTTGGGCGAGCAGTACTTC
CDR3 protein: CSARDLTSLGEQYF

J gene: TRBJ1-6
V gene: TRBV28
clone size: many
CDR3 length: 13
D gene: .
CDR3 DNA: TGTGCCAGCAGTCCCCCAGCGGATTCACCCCTCCACTTT
CDR3 protein: CASSPPADSPLHF

J gene: TRBJ2-3
V gene: TRBV11-3
clone size: many
CDR3 length: 14
D gene: .
CDR3 DNA: TGTGCCAGCAGCTTAGAAGGTTTCGGAGATACGCAGTATTTT
CDR3 protein: CASSLEGFGDTQYF

J gene: TRBJ2-5
V gene: TRBV10-3
clone size: many
CDR3 length: 13
D gene: .
CDR3 DNA: TGTGCCATCAGTAATAGCGGACAAGAGACCCAGTACTTC
CDR3 protein: CAISNSGQETQYF

J gene: TRBJ2-1
V gene: TRBV28
clone size: many
CDR3 length: 13
D gene: .
CDR3 DNA: TGTGCCAGCAGTTTAGCCGGGGTGCGTGAGCAGTTCTTC
CDR3 protein: CASSLAGVREQFF

J gene: TRBJ2-7
V gene: TRBV28
clone size: many
CDR3 length: 11
D gene: .
CDR3 DNA: TGTGCCAGCAGTACCCACCCCGAGCAGTACTTC
CDR3 protein: CASSTHPEQYF

J gene: TRBJ2-1
V gene: TRBV29-1
clone size: few
CDR3 length: 14
D gene: TRBD2
CDR3 DNA: TGCAGCGTTGCCCTGACTAGCGGGAGGGCGGAGCAGTTCTTC
CDR3 protein: CSVALTSGRAEQFF

J gene: TRBJ2-5
V gene: TRBV5-1
clone size: many
CDR3 length: 16
D gene: .
CDR3 DNA: TGCGCCAGCAGCGCGAGGGGTCCGGCTTACCAAGAGACCCAGTACTTC
CDR3 protein: CASSARGPAYQETQYF

J gene: TRBJ1-6
V gene: TRBV7-9
clone size: many
CDR3 length: 14
D gene: .
CDR3 DNA: TGTGCCAGCAGCACCCGGACGGATAATTCACCCCTCCACTTT
CDR3 protein: CASSTRTDNSPLHF

J gene: TRBJ2-1
V gene: TRBV28
clone size: many
CDR3 length: 14
D gene: .
CDR3 DNA: TGTGCCAGCAGTCCTACTCAGCGAGGGCGGCCCCGGTTCTTC
CDR3 protein: CASSPTQRGRPRFF

J gene: TRBJ2-1
V gene: TRBV6-2/TRBV6-3
clone size: many
CDR3 length: 11
D gene: .
CDR3 DNA: TGTGCCAGCCAAAAGCACGTTGAGCAGTTCTTC
CDR3 protein: CASQKHVEQFF